This paragraph covers one TCR beta chain sequence. The clone's antigen remains unknown. No quality values exist for individual bases; no much larger clone is one base distant. At the junction V is shortened by 0 bases and J by 8 bases, with 11 bases in between. Including cysteine and phenylalanine, the CDR3 has 14 amino acids. Only the CDR3 DNA stays, 42 bases, in frame from base 1. Sequences SGHRS (CDR1) and YFSETQ (CDR2) are obtained from the germline V gene. The entire isolated RNA was reverse transcribed using the High Capacity cDNA Reverse Transcription Kit, and thus expressed TCRB transcripts were sequenced. Deep immunoSEQ sequencing was performed on naive, central memory and regulatory T cell samples, with an average of roughly 3.5 million total reads per sample. Sorted cells were lysed in RLT buffer, and RNA was extracted using DNase-treated RNeasy Micro or Mini kits according to cell number. Each cell subset was processed separately to prevent cross-contamination, with patient and healthy donor samples processed together. The immunoSEQ multiplex PCR was used to amplify TCRB sequences from cDNA, generating 87-bp fragments that spanned the CDR3 region. Amplicons were sequenced on the Illumina HiSeq platform. In the authors' own workflow: PCR bias was computationally corrected using synthetic template baselines, reads within Hamming distance 2 were collapsed, and singletons that could not be merged were discarded. Reads were aligned against IMGT to assign V, D and J genes, CDR3 length and insertions or deletions at six rearrangement sites. Within each subset, clonotype counts were normalized to sorted cell number, and only after that were true diversity and Gini coefficients computed with the tcR R package. The overlap coefficient, calculated on TCRB nucleotide sequences, was used to measure repertoire sharing. TCRdb provides this immuneACCESS table in a form limited to in-frame rearrangements. Some clones are lacking; in checked studies, under half of them reflect an unresolved V gene, and why the rest are absent is not known. V and J calls and clone size follow that table, whereas D and trimming were derived from the DNA. Counted in this sample were about 320,000 clones; around 15% of them appeared once. Jointly, the top ten make up 6.7% of the sample.

From each donor, a single peripheral blood sample of 90 to 150 mL on average was drawn into heparinised tubes. A BD FACSAria II and a panel including CD45RO, CCR7, CD25, CD127, CD95 and CD27 were used to sort naive, central memory, regulatory and stem cell-like memory CD4+ T cells. Purity was above 98% for every sorted population. PBMCs were isolated right away by Lymphoprep density gradient centrifugation and were stained directly, without culture. To minimize batch effects, samples were stained and sorted in pairs, one healthy donor with one patient per experiment. This entry is derived from a study of beta chain features in type 1 diabetes (dated by TCRdb to the late 2010s). Background on the whole study: No differences in mean age, gender distribution, total cell number or subset yield were found between patients and healthy donors. Regulatory and stem cell-like memory subsets were obtained from only 8 patients and about 8 healthy donors, while naive and central memory subsets were obtained from all 28 donors. The study compared TCRB repertoires of sorted circulating CD4+ T cell subsets between recently diagnosed type 1 diabetes patients and matched healthy donors. A total of some 110 million sorted cells were examined across all samples, and a strong correlation was observed between cell number per subset and RNA yield.

Broader findings and caveats from the paper: PCR may preferentially amplify shorter templates, but because patient and control samples were amplified and corrected together, any resulting skew would affect both groups equally. Fewer insertions and more nucleotide deletions at VDJ recombination sites were observed in patients with type 1 diabetes, implying thymic rearrangement abnormalities. Because cDNA was sequenced instead of genomic DNA, highly expressing activated cells could be over-represented, though the groups showed no difference in activation or CD3 levels. Because the HLA sub-analyses included only small numbers of individuals, any influence of HLA type on TCRB rearrangement was left unresolved. The naive, central memory and regulatory TCRB repertoires appeared to resemble one another more closely among patients than among healthy donors. In all four CD4+ subsets, TCRB CDR3 length was moderately but significantly shorter in type 1 diabetes patients.

Sequencing was carried out using central memory CD4+ T cells from blood. This clonotype originated in a man aged 25-45 years in good health. The rearranged chain carries TRBV5-1 and TRBJ2-2; the D gene is not confidently resolved. The sequenced DNA: TGCGCCAGCAGCTTGGCACTCCCTGGGGGGGAGCTGTTTTTT. Its translation reads: CASSLALPGGELFF.